This TCR beta chain was captured by sequencing in a study of breast tumors, draining lymph nodes, adjacent tissues. Each CDR3 protein is one row after TCRdb ran MiXCR on the multiplex PCR reads. This sample has approximately 130,000 distinct CDR3 sequences; 21% occur once, and the top ten carry around 2.2%. Samples came from axillary lymph nodes draining the breast cancer. Study outcomes and limitations: Compared with basal-like, luminal-like tumors shared significantly more repertoire with nontumor tissue. Compared with lymph nodes, tumors were less diverse; compared with nontumor tissue, more.

This clonotype was detected ten times or more. The antigen is unknown. Germline V gene sequence: CDR1 GTSNPN, CDR2 SVGIG (reference sequence). Deletions cut 0 bases from V and 4 bases from J, with 5 bases between. The CDR3 contains 12 residues. This sequence was found in a female donor with breast cancer. Some clones in this sample may be carry-over from other donors' samples. V gene TRBV30 combines with J gene TRBJ2-3; no firm D call. Sequences were obtained from axillary lymph node tissue. CDR3 in amino acids: CAWSVGADTQYF. The CDR3 nucleotides read TGTGCCTGGAGTGTAGGCGCAGATACGCAGTATTTT.